This T cell receptor beta chain appears in the sequencing data of a study of T cells in Graves' hyperthyroidism and ophthalmopathy. Study observations and caveats: Most expanded thyroid clonotypes above 0.001 also appeared in blood.

Germline V gives CDR1 SGHTA, CDR2 FQGNSA. The CDR3 has 13 amino acids. V was pared by 5 bases and J by 4 bases, with 11 bases between. The investigators amplified TCR beta CDR3 regions from RNA transcripts. First-round RT-PCR of the TCR CDR3 relied on the HTBI primer set. TCRdb redid the calling of the multiplex PCR reads with MiXCR, one entry per CDR3 protein. The sample contains more than 450,000 distinct CDR3 sequences, less than 20% of which appear only once. This clonotype was picked up a small number of times. Its specificity is not known. The gene calls are TRBV7-2 and TRBJ1-2, with D uncertain. Sequenced input: blood. This TCR derives from a man aged 40-55 years with Graves' ophthalmopathy. The chain's CDR3 is CASSRREAYGYTF. DNA of the CDR3: TGTGCCAGCAGCCGTCGGGAGGCCTATGGCTACACCTTC.